This TCR beta chain was sequenced for a study of T cell responses to AZD1222 COVID-19 vaccine. TCRdb's table, derived via immunoSEQ multiplex PCR, lists solely in-frame clones and lacks some. The table includes about 140,000 clones, roughly 90% detected once. The TCR sequence derives from an adult in good health. This specimen was peripheral blood, taken on day 0 of AZD1222 vaccination.

The CDR3 DNA reads as TGCGCCAGCAGTGAGAGGGGAGGACAGGGGGTCGACACCGGGGAGCTGTTTTTT. Translated: CASSERGGQGVDTGELFF. The chain employs TRBV10-1 and TRBJ2-2; TRBD1 matches at 10 bases. The CDR3 has 18 residues. The germline V gene encodes CDR1 WNHNN and CDR2 SYGVQD (reference sequence). Germline trimming cut 2 bases from V and 3 bases from J; bases unmatched to any gene: 9.